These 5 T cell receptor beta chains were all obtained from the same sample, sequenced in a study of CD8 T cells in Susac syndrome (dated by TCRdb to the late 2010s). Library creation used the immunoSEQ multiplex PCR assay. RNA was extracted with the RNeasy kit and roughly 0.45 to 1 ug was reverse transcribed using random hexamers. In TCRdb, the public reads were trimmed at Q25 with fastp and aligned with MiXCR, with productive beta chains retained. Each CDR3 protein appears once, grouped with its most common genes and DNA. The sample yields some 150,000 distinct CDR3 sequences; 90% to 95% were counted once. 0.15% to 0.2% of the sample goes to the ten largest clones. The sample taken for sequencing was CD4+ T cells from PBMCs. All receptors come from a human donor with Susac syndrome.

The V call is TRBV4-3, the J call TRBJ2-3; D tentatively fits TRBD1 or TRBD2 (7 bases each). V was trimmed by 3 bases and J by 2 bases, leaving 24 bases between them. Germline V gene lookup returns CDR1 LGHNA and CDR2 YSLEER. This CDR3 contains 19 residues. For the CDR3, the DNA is TGCGCCAGCAGCCAGGACCTGGGGGGGACAGTCGGACACACAGATACGCAGTATTTT. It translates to CASSQDLGGTVGHTDTQYF.

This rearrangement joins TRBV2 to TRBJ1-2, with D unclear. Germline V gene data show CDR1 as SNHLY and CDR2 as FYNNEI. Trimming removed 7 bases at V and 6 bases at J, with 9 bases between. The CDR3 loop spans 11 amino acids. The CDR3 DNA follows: TGTGCCAGCACAAGCTCGGATGGCTACACCTTC. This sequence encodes CASTSSDGYTF. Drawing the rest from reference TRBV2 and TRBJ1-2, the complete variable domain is EPEVTQTPSHQVTQMGQEVILRCVPISNHLYFYWYRQILGQKVEFLVSFYNNEISEKSEIFDDQFSVERPDGSNFTLKIRSTKLEDSAMYFCASTSSDGYTFGSGTRLTVV.

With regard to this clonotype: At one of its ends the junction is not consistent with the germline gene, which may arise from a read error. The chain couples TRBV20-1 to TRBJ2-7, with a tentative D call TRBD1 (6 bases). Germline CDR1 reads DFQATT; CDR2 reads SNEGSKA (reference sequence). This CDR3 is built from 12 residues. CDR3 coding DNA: TGCAGTGCCAGGGGTCTCTCCCACGAGCAGTACTTC. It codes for CSARGLSHEQYF.

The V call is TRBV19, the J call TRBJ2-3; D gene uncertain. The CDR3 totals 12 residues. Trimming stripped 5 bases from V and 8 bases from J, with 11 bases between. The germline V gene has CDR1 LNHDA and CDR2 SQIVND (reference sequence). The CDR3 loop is CASSAEWGTQYF. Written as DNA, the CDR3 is TGTGCCAGTAGTGCCGAGTGGGGTACGCAGTATTTT.

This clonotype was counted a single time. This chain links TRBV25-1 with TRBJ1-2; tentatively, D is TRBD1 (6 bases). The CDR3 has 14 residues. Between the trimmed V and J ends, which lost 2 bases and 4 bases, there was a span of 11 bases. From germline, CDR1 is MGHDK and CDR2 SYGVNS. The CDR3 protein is CASSESQGIYGYTF. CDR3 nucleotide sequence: TGTGCCAGCAGTGAAAGCCAGGGGATCTATGGCTACACCTTC.